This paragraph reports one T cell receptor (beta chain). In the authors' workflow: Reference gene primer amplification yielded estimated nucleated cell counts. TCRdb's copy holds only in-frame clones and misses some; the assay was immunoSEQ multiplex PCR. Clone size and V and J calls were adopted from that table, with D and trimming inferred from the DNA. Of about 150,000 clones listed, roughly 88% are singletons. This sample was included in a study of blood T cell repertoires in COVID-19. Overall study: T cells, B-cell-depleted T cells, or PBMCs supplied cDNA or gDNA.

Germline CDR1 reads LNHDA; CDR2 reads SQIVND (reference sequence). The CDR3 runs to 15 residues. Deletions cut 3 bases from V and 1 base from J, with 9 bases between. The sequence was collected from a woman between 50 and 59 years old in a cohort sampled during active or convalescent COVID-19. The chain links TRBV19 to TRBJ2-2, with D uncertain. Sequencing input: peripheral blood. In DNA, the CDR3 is TGTGCCAGTAGTATTCCCAGATTGAACACCGGGGAGCTGTTTTTT. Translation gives CASSIPRLNTGELFF. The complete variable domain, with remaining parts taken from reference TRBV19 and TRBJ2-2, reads DGGITQSPKYLFRKEGQNVTLSCEQNLNHDAMYWYRQDPGQGLRLIYYSQIVNDFQKGDIAEGYSVSREKKESFPLTVTSAQKNPTAFYLCASSIPRLNTGELFFGEGSRLTVL.